This entry lists 15 T cell receptor beta chains sequenced from one sample in a study of a mutant IDH1 vaccine in newly diagnosed glioma. The method was immunoSEQ multiplex PCR; TCRdb's version includes in-frame clones alone and lacks a portion of them. The repertoire holds approximately 92,000 clones, 80% seen once, with roughly 7% in the top ten. Time point defined: baseline, week 1 (first vaccination visit). Treatment: pre-vaccination baseline after standard-of-care therapy. The material sequenced was PBMCs, taken from a glioma patient treated with radiotherapy, temozolomide or both. These TCRs come from a middle-aged man with glioma.

In this sample, this clone turned up once. The V gene is TRBV7-8, the J gene TRBJ1-2; D ambiguous. Germline V lookup: CDR1 SGHVS, CDR2 FQNEAQ. V lost 1 base and J lost 3, with 0 bases in between. The CDR3 runs to 11 residues. The CDR3 region is CASSLDYGYTF. For the CDR3, the DNA is TGTGCCAGCAGCTTAGACTATGGCTACACCTTC.

The genes are TRBV6-1 and TRBJ2-4; no firm D call. CDR1 is MNHNS and CDR2 is SASEGT in the germline V gene. With 5 bases removed from V and 1 base from J, the gap between germline ends came to 3 bases. This CDR3 comprises 12 residues. This CDR3 reads CASSRAKNIQYF. CDR3 nucleotide sequence: TGTGCCAGCAGTAGGGCCAAAAACATTCAGTACTTC.

The chain carries TRBV5-6 and TRBJ2-3; D possibly corresponds to TRBD1 (6 bases). Trimming stripped 0 bases from V and 3 bases from J, with 11 bases between. Germline V lookup: CDR1 SGHDT, CDR2 YYEEEE. This CDR3 comprises 15 residues. The CDR3 DNA is TGTGCCAGCAGCTTGGGGGGGCCGGGTACAGATACGCAGTATTTT. As protein: CASSLGGPGTDTQYF.

In nucleotides, the CDR3 is TGCGCCAGCAGCTTGGGGGCTAGCGTTGCCGCCTACAATGAGCAGTTCTTC. This sequence encodes CASSLGASVAAYNEQFF. The chain carries TRBV5-1 and TRBJ2-1, with D possibly TRBD2 on 6 matching bases. The germline V gene has CDR1 SGHRS and CDR2 YFSETQ. The V and J ends lost 0 bases and 2 bases respectively, with 15 bases between them. The CDR3 spans 17 residues.

The chain carries TRBV29-1 and TRBJ2-7; no firm D call. CDR1 and CDR2 (germline): SQVTM, ANQGSEA. This CDR3 comprises 13 residues. Trimming took 5 bases from V and 0 from J, leaving 11 bases between them. The CDR3 spells CSVRLAVSYEQYF. The CDR3 DNA is TGCAGCGTTAGGTTGGCGGTCTCCTACGAGCAGTACTTC.

The chain combines TRBV19 with TRBJ2-1, with 9 bases fitting TRBD2. The CDR3 spans 14 residues. V was clipped by 7 bases and J by 7 bases; unmatched bases: 8. CDR1 is LNHDA and CDR2 is SQIVND in the germline V gene (reference sequence). The chain's CDR3 is CASTGTSTWNEQFF. Here the CDR3 DNA reads TGTGCCAGTACGGGGACTAGCACGTGGAATGAGCAGTTCTTC.

The chain employs TRBV28 and TRBJ2-7; the D call may be TRBD1 or TRBD2 (6 bases each). V lost 3 bases and J 3 bases, leaving 12 bases between the germline ends. This CDR3 comprises 14 residues. Germline V CDR1 and CDR2: MDHEN, SYDVKM. Here the CDR3 reads CASSFLRGVYEQYF. The CDR3 nucleotides read TGTGCCAGCAGTTTTTTGAGGGGGGTCTACGAGCAGTACTTC.

The CDR3 here is CAWSQTVYNSPLHF. The CDR3 nucleotides read TGTGCCTGGAGCCAGACAGTGTATAATTCACCCCTCCACTTT. The genes are TRBV30 and TRBJ1-6, with D possibly TRBD1 on 5 matching bases. The germline gives CDR1 GTSNPN, CDR2 SVGIG (reference sequence). V was cut by 3 bases and J by 4 bases, with 10 bases left in between. The CDR3 loop spans 14 amino acids.

This chain connects TRBV9 to TRBJ1-2; 7 bases are shared with TRBD1. Germline trimming cut 0 bases from V and 8 bases from J; bases unmatched to any gene: 4. CDR3 length: 13 residues. The germline V gene has CDR1 SGDLS and CDR2 YYNGEE. In DNA form, the CDR3 reads TGTGCCAGCAGCGTAGAGACAGGGAGAGGCTACACCTTC. The encoded protein is CASSVETGRGYTF. Full variable domain (remainder filled in from reference TRBV9 and TRBJ1-2): DSGVTQTPKHLITATGQRVTLRCSPRSGDLSVYWYQQSLDQGLQFLIQYYNGEERAKGNILERFSAQQFPDLHSELNLSSLELGDSALYFCASSVETGRGYTFGSGTRLTVV.

This clone occurred a few times. The chain recombines TRBV6-4 with TRBJ1-6; TRBD1 agrees at 10 bases. Losses at the gene ends were 2 bases for V and 9 bases for J; bases not matched to a gene: 4. Germline-derived CDR1 and CDR2 are MRHNA and SNTAGT. This CDR3 is 15 amino acids long. The CDR3 DNA is TGTGCCAGCAGTGACGCCGGGACAGGGGCTTCACCCCTCCACTTT. As protein: CASSDAGTGASPLHF.

The gene calls are TRBV7-8 and TRBJ1-5; TRBD1 aligns across 8 bases. V lost 10 bases, J lost 5 bases, and 16 bases stayed unmatched. This CDR3 region has 16 residues. Germline-derived CDR1 and CDR2 are SGHVS and FQNEAQ. The CDR3 loop is CATARTGQDTDQPQHF. The CDR3 DNA reads TGTGCCACCGCAAGGACAGGGCAAGACACTGATCAGCCCCAGCATTTT.

This clone was observed a handful of times. Other DNA sequences in the same sample also yield this CDR3. This chain links TRBV30 with TRBJ1-1; D not certain. The CDR3 loop spans 11 amino acids. Trimming removed 2 bases from V and 8 bases from J, with 9 bases in between. The germline gives CDR1 GTSNPN, CDR2 SVGIG (reference sequence). Written as DNA, the CDR3 is TGTGCCTGGAGTCCCTTGGGAGAAGCTTTCTTT. As protein: CAWSPLGEAFF.

The J gene is TRBJ1-2, the V gene TRBV10-1; D is ambiguous. Germline V CDR1 and CDR2: WNHNN, SYGVQD (reference sequence). V lost 0 bases to trimming and J lost 0 bases, with 5 bases between them. CDR3 length: 14 residues. CDR3 sequence reads: CASSESGTNYGYTF. CDR3 bases: TGCGCCAGCAGTGAGTCCGGAACTAACTATGGCTACACCTTC.

This clone was counted a few times. J is TRBJ1-5 and V is TRBV18, with TRBD1 identical over 7 bases. V dropped 5 bases and J dropped 5; count of bases not matched to a gene: 15. Germline CDR1 reads KGHSH; CDR2 reads LQKENI. This CDR3 is 17 amino acids long. CDR3 bases: TGTGCCAGCTCATCTAGCGCCGGGACAGCCAGTGATCAGCCCCAGCATTTT. As protein: CASSSSAGTASDQPQHF.

The V and J genes are TRBV27 and TRBJ2-1, with D possibly TRBD2 on 5 matching bases. The V gene's germline CDR1 is MNHEY and CDR2 SMNVEV (reference sequence). The CDR3 spans 14 residues. V was pared by 2 bases and J by 5 bases, with 10 bases between. The CDR3: CASSLGAANNEQFF. CDR3 sequence (DNA): TGTGCCAGCAGTTTAGGAGCGGCTAACAATGAGCAGTTCTTC.